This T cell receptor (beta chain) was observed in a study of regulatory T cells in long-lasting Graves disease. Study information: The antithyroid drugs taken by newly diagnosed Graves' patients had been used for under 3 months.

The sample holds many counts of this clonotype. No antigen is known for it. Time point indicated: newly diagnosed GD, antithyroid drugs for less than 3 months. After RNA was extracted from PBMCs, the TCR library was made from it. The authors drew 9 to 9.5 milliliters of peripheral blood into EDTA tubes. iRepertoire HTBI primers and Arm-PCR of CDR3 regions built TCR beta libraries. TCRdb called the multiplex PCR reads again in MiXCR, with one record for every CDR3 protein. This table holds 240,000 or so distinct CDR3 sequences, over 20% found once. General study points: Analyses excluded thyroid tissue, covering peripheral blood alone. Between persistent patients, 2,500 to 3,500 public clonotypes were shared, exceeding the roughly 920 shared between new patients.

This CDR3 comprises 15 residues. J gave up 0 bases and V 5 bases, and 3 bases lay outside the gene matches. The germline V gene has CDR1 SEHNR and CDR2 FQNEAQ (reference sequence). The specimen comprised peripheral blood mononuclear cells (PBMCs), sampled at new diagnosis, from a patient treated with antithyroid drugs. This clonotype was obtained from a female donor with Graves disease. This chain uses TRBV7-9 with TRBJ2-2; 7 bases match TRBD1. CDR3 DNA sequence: TGTGCCAGCAGCCAGACAGGGCCGAACACCGGGGAGCTGTTTTTT. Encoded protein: CASSQTGPNTGELFF.